These 3 T cell receptor beta chains came from one sample sequenced in a study of T-cell reconstitution after alpha-beta-depleted transplantation in children. Preparing the TCRbeta library involved the use of unique molecular identifiers. One entry per CDR3 protein results from TCRdb running MiXCR on the PCR reads. Among around 500,000 distinct CDR3 sequences listed, around 23% were seen once. The material sequenced was PBMCs, mostly from graft donor cells, taken 360 days after TCRalphabeta/CD19-depleted stem cell transplant. These TCRs come from a boy younger than two who had a stem cell transplant for acute myeloid leukemia, so the T cells may come from the graft donor.

The chain has TRBV5-5 and TRBJ2-3; no firm D call. The CDR3 is 15 amino acids. The V end was cut by 0 bases, the J end by 5 bases, with 13 bases between. Germline V gene lookup returns CDR1 SGHKS and CDR2 YYEKEE (reference sequence). The CDR3 loop reads CASSLVVSARDTQYF. CDR3 nucleotides: TGTGCCAGCAGCTTGGTAGTCTCCGCACGAGATACGCAGTATTTT. The whole variable domain, filled in from reference TRBV5-5 and TRBJ2-3, reads DAGVTQSPTHLIKTRGQQVTLRCSPISGHKSVSWYQQVLGQGPQFIFQYYEKEERGRGNFPDRFSARQFPNYSSELNVNALLLGDSALYLCASSLVVSARDTQYFGPGTRLTVL.

This clonotype was counted a few times. As DNA, the CDR3 is TGTGCCAGCAGTTACGGGACAGGGGAGGGAGAGACCCAGTACTTC. Protein sequence: CASSYGTGEGETQYF. This chain links TRBV6-5 with TRBJ2-5; 10 bases are shared with TRBD1. CDR1 MNHEY and CDR2 SVGAGI come from the germline V gene. The CDR3 covers 15 residues. V lost 2 bases to trimming and J lost 4 bases; unmatched junction nucleotides: 4.

The chain recombines TRBV12-3 or TRBV12-4 with TRBJ1-2; 8 nucleotides agree with TRBD1. The CDR3 has 14 residues. J lost 8 bases, V lost 3 bases, and 8 bases had no gene match. CDR3 nucleotide sequence: TGTGCCAGCAGTTTGACGACAGGGGTAGGAGGCTACACCTTC. Its protein product is CASSLTTGVGGYTF.